A selection of T cell receptor beta chains follows, all from one sample in a study of CD8 T cells in ankylosing spondylitis. TCRdb reprocessed the 5' RACE reads via MiXCR and lists one record per CDR3 protein. In the table there are under 200,000 distinct CDR3 sequences, just over 9.5% of which are singletons. The sequencing input was blood, either unsorted or a sorted T cell fraction (not recorded which). The receptors come from a female donor with ankylosing spondylitis or in good health (not recorded which). Both conserved end residues are part of each CDR3. Fields, in order: V gene, J gene, clone size, D gene, CDR3 DNA, CDR3 protein. The D gene is left open where the match is weak. Some rows mark clone size as missing; the rest say once, few, many or name a class of expanded clone.

V: TRBV25-1; J: TRBJ2-7; size: many; D: TRBD1; DNA: TGTGCCAGCAGTGAAACCGGGACAGGGTCAGGGGAGCAGTACTTC; CDR3: CASSETGTGSGEQYF
V: TRBV2; J: TRBJ2-1; size: -; D: TRBD2; DNA: TGTGCCAGCAGTGCCTGGACTAGCGAAAGGGATGAGCAGTTCTTC; CDR3: CASSAWTSERDEQFF
V: TRBV14; J: TRBJ2-2; size: few; D: -; DNA: TGTGCCAGCAGCCAAGATCTTATAATAGCTGGGTCCACCGGGGAGCTGTTTTTT; CDR3: CASSQDLIIAGSTGELFF
V: TRBV5-1; J: TRBJ2-7; size: -; D: -; DNA: TGCGCCAGCGGAATGGGGGGCGTGTACGAGCAGTACTTC; CDR3: CASGMGGVYEQYF
V: TRBV4-3; J: TRBJ2-3; size: few; D: -; DNA: TGCGCCAGCAGCCAAGATGGGGGCCGACTCACAGATACGCAGTATTTT; CDR3: CASSQDGGRLTDTQYF
V: TRBV12-3/TRBV12-4; J: TRBJ1-1; size: many; D: -; DNA: TGTGCCAGCAGTCTAGGGGGGGCTGAAGCTTTCTTT; CDR3: CASSLGGAEAFF
V: TRBV9; J: TRBJ2-2; size: -; D: TRBD2; DNA: TGTGCCAGCAGCGTTCCCAGGGAGGGGTCGAACACCGGGGAGCTGTTTTTT; CDR3: CASSVPREGSNTGELFF
V: TRBV12-3/TRBV12-4; J: TRBJ1-4; size: many; D: -; DNA: TGTGCCAGCAGCTTAGGGGAAAAACTGTTTTTT; CDR3: CASSLGEKLFF
V: TRBV12-3/TRBV12-4; J: TRBJ2-1; size: many; D: -; DNA: TGTGCCAGCAGTGGGAGAGGGGGGGACAATGAGCAGTTCTTC; CDR3: CASSGRGGDNEQFF
V: TRBV30; J: TRBJ1-1; size: -; D: -; DNA: TGTGCCTGGAGTGCTATAAAGAACACTGAAGCTTTCTTT; CDR3: CAWSAIKNTEAFF
V: TRBV7-9; J: TRBJ2-7; size: -; D: -; DNA: TGTGCCAGCAGCCCGCCGGGCCCCGAGGAGCAGTACTTC; CDR3: CASSPPGPEEQYF
V: TRBV29-1; J: TRBJ1-2; size: many; D: TRBD1; DNA: TGCAGCGTTGGCGGACAGGGGGGCAACTATGGCTACACCTTC; CDR3: CSVGGQGGNYGYTF
V: TRBV5-4; J: TRBJ2-7; size: -; D: -; DNA: TGTGCCAGCAGCCTCCCCCCGGGACCCCTTTACGAGCAGTACTTC; CDR3: CASSLPPGPLYEQYF
V: TRBV7-2; J: TRBJ2-7; size: -; D: TRBD1; DNA: TGTGCCAGCAGCTTAGCGCCGGGACAGGGGGACGAGCAGTACTTC; CDR3: CASSLAPGQGDEQYF
V: TRBV25-1; J: TRBJ1-2; size: -; D: -; DNA: TGTGCCAGCAGTGAAAGTGCTGCGGGAGGCTACACCTTC; CDR3: CASSESAAGGYTF
V: TRBV7-2; J: TRBJ1-2; size: few; D: -; DNA: TGTGCCAGCAGCCTGCCCATGCGCATGGACGGTAACTATGGCTACACCTTC; CDR3: CASSLPMRMDGNYGYTF
V: TRBV25-1; J: TRBJ1-5; size: -; D: -; DNA: TGTGCCAGCAGTGATCGGAATTATAATCAGCCCCAGCATTTT; CDR3: CASSDRNYNQPQHF
V: TRBV27; J: TRBJ2-7; size: few; D: -; DNA: TGTGCCAGCAGTATGGGACCCTACGAGCAGTACTTC; CDR3: CASSMGPYEQYF
V: TRBV9; J: TRBJ2-7; size: -; D: -; DNA: TGTGCCAGCAGCGTATTTACAGGCTACGAGCAGTACTTC; CDR3: CASSVFTGYEQYF
V: TRBV4-3; J: TRBJ2-1; size: few; D: TRBD2; DNA: TGCGCCAGCAGCCAAAATGCTGCCGGGACTAGCGTCCCCAATGAGCAGTTCTTC; CDR3: CASSQNAAGTSVPNEQFF
V: TRBV27; J: TRBJ2-1; size: -; D: -; DNA: TGTGCCAGCAGTGCCCGGACGGGCAATGAGCAGTTCTTC; CDR3: CASSARTGNEQFF
V: TRBV5-6; J: TRBJ2-7; size: few; D: TRBD2; DNA: TGTGCCAGCAACGATGGGACTAGCAAGCCCTACGAGCAGTACTTC; CDR3: CASNDGTSKPYEQYF
V: TRBV5-1; J: TRBJ1-1; size: -; D: -; DNA: TGCGCCAGCAGCTTTAACAGGAGAGGATATGATGAAGCTTTCTTT; CDR3: CASSFNRRGYDEAFF
V: TRBV7-8; J: TRBJ2-1; size: -; D: -; DNA: TGTGCCAGCAGTCCTCCTTACGGGAGATACAATGAGCAGTTCTTC; CDR3: CASSPPYGRYNEQFF
V: TRBV10-3; J: TRBJ2-1; size: many; D: TRBD1; DNA: TGTGCCTCCCAACAGGGGGTGGATGAGCAGTTCTTC; CDR3: CASQQGVDEQFF
V: TRBV9; J: TRBJ2-7; size: many; D: -; DNA: TGTGCCAGCAGCGTAGGCAGCCAAGGCTACGAGCAGTACTTC; CDR3: CASSVGSQGYEQYF
V: TRBV11-2; J: TRBJ2-3; size: -; D: TRBD2; DNA: TGTGCCAGCAGCTTAGTAGCGGGAAGCGGGACTAGCACAGATACGCAGTATTTT; CDR3: CASSLVAGSGTSTDTQYF
V: TRBV20-1; J: TRBJ1-1; size: many; D: -; DNA: TGCAGTGCTAAGGGCTGGGAGAACACTGAAGCTTTCTTT; CDR3: CSAKGWENTEAFF
V: TRBV29-1; J: TRBJ2-1; size: -; D: -; DNA: TGCAGCGGATTGGGGGACTTTCGGAGACAGTTCTTC; CDR3: CSGLGDFRRQFF
V: TRBV19; J: TRBJ2-3; size: -; D: -; DNA: TGTGCCAGTAGTGGGGGGCGGAGCACAGATACGCAGTATTTT; CDR3: CASSGGRSTDTQYF
V: TRBV29-1; J: TRBJ2-1; size: few; D: TRBD2; DNA: TGCAGCGTGAGGGGACTAGCGGAAATCTCCTACAATGAGCAGTTCTTC; CDR3: CSVRGLAEISYNEQFF
V: TRBV4-3; J: TRBJ2-3; size: many; D: -; DNA: TGCGCCAGCAGCCCCACCTACACTGGGCCAGATACGCAGTATTTT; CDR3: CASSPTYTGPDTQYF
V: TRBV28; J: TRBJ2-7; size: -; D: -; DNA: TGTGCCAGCAGTTTTAGAGGAGCGTTCTACGAGCAGTACTTC; CDR3: CASSFRGAFYEQYF
V: TRBV4-3; J: TRBJ2-1; size: -; D: TRBD2; DNA: TGCGCCAGCAGCCAAGACGCTAGCGGGAGGGCCGGGGGCTCCTACAATGAGCAGTTCTTC; CDR3: CASSQDASGRAGGSYNEQFF
V: TRBV19; J: TRBJ1-1; size: -; D: -; DNA: TGTGCCAGTAGAGTAGGGGTGCGGAACACTGAAGCTTTCTTT; CDR3: CASRVGVRNTEAFF
V: TRBV27; J: TRBJ2-2; size: -; D: -; DNA: TGTGCCAGCAAGTCGGGAGTGTACACCGGGGAGCTGTTTTTT; CDR3: CASKSGVYTGELFF
V: TRBV28; J: TRBJ1-1; size: many; D: -; DNA: TGTGCCAGCAATAGGCGGATGGGGAGCGCTGAAGCTTTCTTT; CDR3: CASNRRMGSAEAFF
V: TRBV5-1; J: TRBJ2-3; size: few; D: TRBD2; DNA: TGCGCCAGCAGCTCACCCTCTAGCGGGAGTTCTACAGATACACAGTATTTT; CDR3: CASSSPSSGSSTDTQYF
V: TRBV4-3; J: TRBJ2-2; size: few; D: -; DNA: TGCGCCAGCAGCCAGGTGCTCGGACCCAAAGCCACCGGGGAGCTGTTTTTT; CDR3: CASSQVLGPKATGELFF